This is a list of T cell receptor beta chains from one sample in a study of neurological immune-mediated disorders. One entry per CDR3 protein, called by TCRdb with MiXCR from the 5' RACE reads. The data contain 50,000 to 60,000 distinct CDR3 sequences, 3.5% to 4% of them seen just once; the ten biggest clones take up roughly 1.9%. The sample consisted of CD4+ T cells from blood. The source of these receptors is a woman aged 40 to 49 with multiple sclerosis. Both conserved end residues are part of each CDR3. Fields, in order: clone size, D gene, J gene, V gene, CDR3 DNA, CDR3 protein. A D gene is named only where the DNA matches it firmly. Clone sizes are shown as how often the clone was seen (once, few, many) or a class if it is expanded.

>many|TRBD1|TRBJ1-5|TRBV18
TGTGCCAGCTCACCGGGACAGACCTATAGCAATCAGCCCCAGCATTTT
CASSPGQTYSNQPQHF
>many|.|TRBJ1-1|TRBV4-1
TGCGCCAGCAGCCAAGTAGGGTCGGGGGCTGAAGCTTTCTTT
CASSQVGSGAEAFF
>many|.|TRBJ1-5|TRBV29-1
TGCAGCGTTATGACAGCGGATAGCAATCAGCCCCAGCATTTT
CSVMTADSNQPQHF
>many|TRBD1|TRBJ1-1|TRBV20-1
TGCAGTGTCCCCGACAGGGCGGCTGAAGCTTTCTTT
CSVPDRAAEAFF
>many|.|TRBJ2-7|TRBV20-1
TGCAGTGCTCCGGCTCGCTCCTACGAGCAGTACTTC
CSAPARSYEQYF
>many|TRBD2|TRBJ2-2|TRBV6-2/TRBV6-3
TGTGCCAGCAGTTACCCCCTCGGGAGGCCGAACACCGGGGAGCTGTTTTTT
CASSYPLGRPNTGELFF
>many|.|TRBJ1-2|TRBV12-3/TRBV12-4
TGTGCCAGCAGCCTTGGGGACTGGGGGGACTATGGCTACACCTTC
CASSLGDWGDYGYTF
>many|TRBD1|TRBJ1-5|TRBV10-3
TGTGCCATCAGCTCGGACAGGAGCAATCAGCCCCAGCATTTT
CAISSDRSNQPQHF
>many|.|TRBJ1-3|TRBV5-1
TGCGCCAGCAGCGGTGGGCAGAGCTCTGGAAACACCATATATTTT
CASSGGQSSGNTIYF
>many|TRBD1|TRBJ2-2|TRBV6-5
TGTGCCAGCAGTTCCGACAGGGACACCGGGGAGCTGTTTTTT
CASSSDRDTGELFF
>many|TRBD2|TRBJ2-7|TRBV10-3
TGTGCCATCTCTGCGGGGGGAAGCCACGAGCAGTACTTC
CAISAGGSHEQYF
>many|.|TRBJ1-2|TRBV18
TGTGCCAGCTCACAGCTGGGGAACTATGGCTACACCTTC
CASSQLGNYGYTF
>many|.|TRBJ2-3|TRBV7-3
TGTGCCAGCAGCTTAACAGGGGCAGATACGCAGTATTTT
CASSLTGADTQYF
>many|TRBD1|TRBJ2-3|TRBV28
TGTGCCAGCAGTTTCAGGGGGCGCCCAGATACGCAGTATTTT
CASSFRGRPDTQYF
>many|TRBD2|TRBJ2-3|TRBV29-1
TGCAGCGCCGGGACTAGCGGGGGGTGGGCAGATACGCAGTATTTT
CSAGTSGGWADTQYF
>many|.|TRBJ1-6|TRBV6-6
TGTGCCAGCAGCTCCTATAATTCACCCCTCCACTTT
CASSSYNSPLHF
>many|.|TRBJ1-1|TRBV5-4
TGTGCCAGCAGCCCCGAGGTGAACACTGAAGCTTTCTTT
CASSPEVNTEAFF
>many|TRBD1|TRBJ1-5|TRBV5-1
TGCGCCAGCAGCTCCGGGACAGGGGGTATTCAGCCCCAGCATTTT
CASSSGTGGIQPQHF
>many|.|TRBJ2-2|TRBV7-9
TGTGCCAGCAGCCCCACCCCAGGGATGGGCGCCGGGGAGCTGTTTTTT
CASSPTPGMGAGELFF
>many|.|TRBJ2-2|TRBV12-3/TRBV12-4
TGTGCCAGCAGTTCCCCCCGCCGTCGACGGCTTAACACCGGGGAGCTGTTTTTT
CASSSPRRRRLNTGELFF
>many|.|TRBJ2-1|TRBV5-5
TGTGCCAGCACCCCTCTGGGAAGGGGGGATGAGCAGTTCTTC
CASTPLGRGDEQFF
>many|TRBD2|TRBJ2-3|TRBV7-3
TGTGCCAGCAGCTTAAATGGCGGGGGGTTCACAGATACGCAGTATTTT
CASSLNGGGFTDTQYF
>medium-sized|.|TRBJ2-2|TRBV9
TGTGCCAGCAGCCCGCAGGGTCTAGGGGTTACCGGGGAGCTGTTTTTT
CASSPQGLGVTGELFF
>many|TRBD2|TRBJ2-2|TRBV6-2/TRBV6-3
TGTGCCAGCATCCGGACTAGCGGGGGGGCCCCGAACACCGGGGAGCTGTTTTTT
CASIRTSGGAPNTGELFF
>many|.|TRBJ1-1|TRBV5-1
TGCGCCAGCAGCGGGACGACACCGAACACTGAAGCTTTCTTT
CASSGTTPNTEAFF
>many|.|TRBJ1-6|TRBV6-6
TGTGCCAGCAGTCCAGGGGCAGCCCGACACTTT
CASSPGAARHF
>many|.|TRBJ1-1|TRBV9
TGTGCCAGCAGCGCGACAGGTCCGACTGAAGCTTTCTTT
CASSATGPTEAFF